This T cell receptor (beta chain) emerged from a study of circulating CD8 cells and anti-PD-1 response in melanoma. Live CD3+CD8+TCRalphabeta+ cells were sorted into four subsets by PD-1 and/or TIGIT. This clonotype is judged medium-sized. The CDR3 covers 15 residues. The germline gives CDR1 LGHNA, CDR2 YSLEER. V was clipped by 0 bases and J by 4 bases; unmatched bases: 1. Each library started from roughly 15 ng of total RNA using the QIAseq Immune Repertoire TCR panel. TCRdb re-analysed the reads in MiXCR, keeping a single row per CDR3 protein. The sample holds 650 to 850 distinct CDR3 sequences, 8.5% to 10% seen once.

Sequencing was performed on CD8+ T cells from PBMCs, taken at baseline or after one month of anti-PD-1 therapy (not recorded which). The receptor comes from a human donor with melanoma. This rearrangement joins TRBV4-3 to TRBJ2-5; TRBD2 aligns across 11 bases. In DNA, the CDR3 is TGCGCCAGCAGCCAAGACCTAGCGGGGGGAGAGACCCAGTACTTC. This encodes CASSQDLAGGETQYF.